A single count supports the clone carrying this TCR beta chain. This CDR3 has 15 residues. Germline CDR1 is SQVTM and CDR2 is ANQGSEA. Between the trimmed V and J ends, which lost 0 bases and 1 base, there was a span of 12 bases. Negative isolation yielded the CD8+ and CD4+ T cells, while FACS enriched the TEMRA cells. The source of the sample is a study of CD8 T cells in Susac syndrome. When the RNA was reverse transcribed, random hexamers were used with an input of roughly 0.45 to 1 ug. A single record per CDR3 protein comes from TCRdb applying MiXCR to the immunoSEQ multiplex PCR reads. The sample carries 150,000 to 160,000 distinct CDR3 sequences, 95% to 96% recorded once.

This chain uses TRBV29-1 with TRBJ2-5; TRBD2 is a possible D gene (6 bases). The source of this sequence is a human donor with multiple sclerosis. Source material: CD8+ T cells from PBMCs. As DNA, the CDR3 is TGCAGCGTTGAAGATCGGGACTGGCCCCAAGAGACCCAGTACTTC. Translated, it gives CSVEDRDWPQETQYF.